This T cell receptor (beta chain) was identified in a study of blood T cell repertoires in COVID-19. Study overall: Samples taken during acute and convalescent COVID-19 were collected in the United States, Italy and Spain. T cells, B-cell-depleted T cells, or PBMCs supplied cDNA or gDNA.

Original processing notes: Using reference gene primer amplification, nucleated cell counts were estimated. TCRdb's table, derived via immunoSEQ multiplex PCR, lists solely in-frame clones and lacks some. V and J calls and clone size are copied from that table; D and trimming were computed from the DNA. Altogether roughly 290,000 clones are present, 86% being singletons, with the ten largest covering approximately 2%. The TCR originated in a woman aged 25 to 45 who had recovered from COVID-19. Sequencing was performed on peripheral blood.

The CDR3 spells CASSFPRDSYEQYF. The CDR3 DNA follows: TGTGCCAGCAGTTTCCCCAGGGACTCCTACGAGCAGTACTTC. The rearrangement joins TRBV27 to TRBJ2-7; perhaps TRBD1 as D (5 bases). Trimming cost V 3 bases and J 0 bases, with 9 bases left between them. The CDR3 covers 14 residues. Germline CDR1 and CDR2: MNHEY and SMNVEV (reference sequence).